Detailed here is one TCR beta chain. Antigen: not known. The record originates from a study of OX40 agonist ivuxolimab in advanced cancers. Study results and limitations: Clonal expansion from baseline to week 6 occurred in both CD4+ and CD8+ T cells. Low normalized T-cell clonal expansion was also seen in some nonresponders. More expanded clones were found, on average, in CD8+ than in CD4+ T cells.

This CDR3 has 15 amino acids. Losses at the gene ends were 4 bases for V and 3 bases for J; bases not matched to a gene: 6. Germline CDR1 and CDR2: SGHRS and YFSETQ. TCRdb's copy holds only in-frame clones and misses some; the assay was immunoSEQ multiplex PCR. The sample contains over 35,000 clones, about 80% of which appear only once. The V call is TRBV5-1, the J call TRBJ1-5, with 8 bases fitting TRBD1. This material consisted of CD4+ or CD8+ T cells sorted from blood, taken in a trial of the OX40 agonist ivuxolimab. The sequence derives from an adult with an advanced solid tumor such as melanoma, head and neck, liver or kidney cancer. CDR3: CASSQTGGPNQPQHF. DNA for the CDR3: TGCGCCAGCAGCCAAACAGGGGGTCCCAATCAGCCCCAGCATTTT.